These T cell receptor beta chains were read from a single sample in a study of blood T cell repertoires in COVID-19. Repertoires were generated with immunoSEQ multiplex PCR, while TCRdb's copy carries only in-frame clones and drops some. Found here are under 200,000 clones, 60% to 80% of them singletons; the top ten hold about 3%. The sequenced sample was peripheral blood. These receptors were obtained from a man in his sixties or seventies with acute or convalescent COVID-19. Each CDR3 is given with its conserved first and last residue. D genes are given only for firm matches. Part of the rows lack a size; the others show once, few, many or a class for expanded clones.

TRBV4-2	NA	few	TRBJ1-2	CASSPGNNYGYTF	TGTGCCAGCAGCCCCGGGAACAACTATGGCTACACCTTC
TRBV15	TRBD1	once	TRBJ2-1	CATSRAGTGGSNNEQFF	TGTGCCACCAGCAGGGCCGGGACAGGGGGTAGTAACAATGAGCAGTTCTTC
TRBV15	TRBD1	NA	TRBJ2-2	CATAGGTNTGELFF	TGTGCCACCGCAGGGGGCACGAACACCGGGGAGCTGTTTTTT
TRBV5-4	TRBD1	NA	TRBJ1-4	CASSNPGQGKSSEKLFF	TGTGCCAGCAGCAATCCGGGACAGGGGAAATCAAGTGAAAAACTGTTTTTT
TRBV19	TRBD2	NA	TRBJ2-1	CASSGGLAGGFSYNEQFF	TGTGCCAGTAGTGGGGGACTAGCGGGAGGGTTCTCCTACAATGAGCAGTTCTTC
TRBV21-1	NA	NA	TRBJ2-3	CASLGEYF	TGTGCCAGCCTTGGAGAGTATTTT
TRBV18	NA	NA	TRBJ2-7	CASSPPATRSSYEQYF	TGTGCCAGCTCACCTCCCGCGACTAGGAGCTCCTACGAGCAGTACTTC
TRBV15	NA	many	TRBJ2-1	CATSRDGSTEEQFF	TGTGCCACCAGCAGAGATGGAAGCACAGAGGAGCAGTTCTTC
TRBV6-5	NA	NA	TRBJ2-7	CASSYSRQTYEQYF	TGTGCCAGCAGTTACTCACGACAAACCTACGAGCAGTACTTC
TRBV7-6	TRBD2	NA	TRBJ2-7	CASSNGLAGNSYEQYF	TGTGCCAGCAGCAACGGACTAGCGGGGAACTCCTACGAGCAGTACTTC
TRBV19	TRBD2	NA	TRBJ2-7	CASSMGLAGAFGEQYF	TGTGCCAGTAGTATGGGACTAGCGGGAGCATTTGGCGAGCAGTACTTC
TRBV9	TRBD1	NA	TRBJ2-7	CASSVGTESLIYEQYF	TGTGCCAGCAGCGTGGGGACAGAGTCATTAATCTACGAGCAGTACTTC
TRBV7-3	NA	NA	TRBJ1-1	CASSLSTAAPNTEAFF	TGTGCCAGCAGCTTATCCACAGCCGCCCCGAACACTGAAGCTTTCTTT
TRBV24-1	TRBD1	once	TRBJ2-6	CAIQGARGGANVLTF	TGTGCCATACAGGGGGCGCGGGGTGGGGCCAACGTCCTGACTTTC
TRBV6-5	TRBD1	NA	TRBJ1-2	CASSPQGGMTYGYTF	TGTGCCAGCAGTCCCCAGGGGGGTATGACCTATGGCTACACCTTC
TRBV6-5	NA	NA	TRBJ1-1	CASSYTMNTEAFF	TGTGCCAGCAGTTACACAATGAACACTGAAGCTTTCTTT
TRBV28	TRBD1	few	TRBJ1-4	CASSGAGTGDEKLFF	TGTGCCAGCAGTGGTGCCGGGACAGGGGACGAAAAACTGTTTTTT
TRBV6-5	NA	NA	TRBJ2-3	CASSYVGAADTQYF	TGTGCCAGCAGTTACGTGGGGGCCGCAGATACGCAGTATTTT
TRBV24-1	TRBD1	once	TRBJ1-1	CATSEKTGGKAFF	TGTGCCACCAGTGAAAAGACAGGGGGTAAAGCTTTCTTT
TRBV19	TRBD1	NA	TRBJ1-4	CASMPGQGLNEKLFF	TGTGCCAGTATGCCGGGACAGGGACTAAATGAAAAACTGTTTTTT
TRBV7-2	NA	NA	TRBJ2-7	CASSSRDGGHEQYF	TGTGCCAGCAGCTCCCGGGACGGGGGGCACGAGCAGTACTTC
TRBV5-1	TRBD1	NA	TRBJ1-4	CASRTGTGYNEKLFF	TGCGCCAGCAGAACCGGGACAGGGTATAATGAAAAACTGTTTTTT